Following are 10 T cell receptor beta chains from one sample sequenced in a study of technical replicates of blood from four donors. TCRdb's copy holds only in-frame clones and misses some; the assay was immunoSEQ multiplex PCR. The profile shows 55,000 to 75,000 clones, 90% to 95% of them singletons. The material sequenced was PBMCs. The receptors shown here come from a human donor in good health. Some clones in this sample may be carry-over from other donors' samples.

The gene calls are TRBV7-3 and TRBJ2-7; weak D call: TRBD2 (5 bases). This CDR3 comprises 15 residues. In germline, CDR1 is SGHTA, CDR2 FQGTGA. The germline V and J ends were trimmed by 5 bases and 8 bases, with 22 bases remaining between them. The DNA of the CDR3 is TGTGCCAGCAGCCCCTCCGCGGGCCGCGCCTATCAGCAGTACTTC. This codes for CASSPSAGRAYQQYF. Supplemented by reference TRBV7-3 and TRBJ2-7, the full variable domain reads GAGVSQTPSNKVTEKGKYVELRCDPISGHTALYWYRQSLGQGPEFLIYFQGTGAADDSGLPNDRFFAVRPEGSVSTLKIQRTERGDSAVYLCASSPSAGRAYQQYFGPGTRLTVT.

The genes are TRBV6-5 and TRBJ2-2; 8 positions agree with TRBD1. The V segment lost 0 bases and the J segment 4 bases; nucleotides outside the gene matches: 4. The CDR3 is 16 amino acids. Germline CDR1 MNHEY, CDR2 SVGAGI. CDR3 protein: CASSYSWTGITGELFF. The CDR3 DNA sequence: TGTGCCAGCAGTTACTCTTGGACAGGGATCACCGGGGAGCTGTTTTTT.

The chain combines TRBV21-1 with TRBJ2-7; no DNA check was done on the table's D call, TRBD2. TRBV21-1 is listed as a pseudogene. This CDR3 has 14 amino acids. CDR3 amino acids: CASNLGLANYEQYF. The CDR3, as DNA: TGTGCCAGCAACCTCGGACTAGCCAACTACGAGCAGTACTTC.

This chain joins TRBV5-4 and TRBJ2-5, with TRBD1 matching over 8 bases. The germline V gene has CDR1 SGHNT and CDR2 YYREEE (reference sequence). Trimming at V came to 4 bases and at J to 1 base, leaving 6 bases not matched to a gene. The CDR3 length is 15 residues. CDR3 loop: CASSTGQAAQETQYF. CDR3 coding DNA: TGTGCCAGCAGCACGGGACAGGCCGCCCAAGAGACCCAGTACTTC.

V usage is TRBV11-3 and J usage is TRBJ2-7; D unclear. The CDR3 has 13 residues. In germline, CDR1 is SGHNT, CDR2 YENEEA. V was clipped by 0 bases and J by 2 bases, with 5 bases between them. CDR3 bases: TGTGCCAGCAGCTTAGATCCTACCTACGAGCAGTACTTC. Its translation is CASSLDPTYEQYF.

The chain uses TRBV19 and TRBJ1-1; 7 bases fit TRBD1. This CDR3 has 12 residues. V trimming: 6 bases; J trimming: 7 bases; junction bases outside the gene matches: 5. From germline, CDR1 is LNHDA and CDR2 SQIVND (reference sequence). CDR3 nucleotides: TGTGCCAGTAGCGGGGACAGAATTGAAGCTTTCTTT. This codes for CASSGDRIEAFF.

The rearrangement uses TRBV9 and TRBJ2-2, with D possibly matching TRBD2 (7 bases). Trimming pared 2 bases from V and 9 bases from J, leaving 11 bases between. The CDR3 runs 13 residues. The germline CDR1 and CDR2 sequences are SGDLS and YYNGEE. The CDR3 sequence is CASSVPGGRELFF. In nucleotides, the CDR3 is TGTGCCAGCAGCGTTCCGGGGGGCCGGGAGCTGTTTTTT.

The V gene is TRBV9, the J gene TRBJ2-3; 14 nucleotides match TRBD2. The CDR3 runs 20 residues. Germline trimming cut 3 bases from V and 5 bases from J; bases unmatched to any gene: 17. Germline V lookup: CDR1 SGDLS, CDR2 YYNGEE. The CDR3 spells CASSAGRDRGLAGVRDTQYF. The CDR3 DNA reads as TGTGCCAGCAGCGCCGGCCGGGACAGGGGACTAGCGGGAGTCAGAGATACGCAGTATTTT.

The V call is TRBV9, the J call TRBJ2-5; 8 bases fit TRBD2. The CDR3 is made up of 15 amino acids. V lost 4 bases to trimming and J lost 2 bases; unmatched junction nucleotides: 7. CDR1 SGDLS and CDR2 YYNGEE come from the germline V gene. The CDR3 is CASSTHRGGQETQYF. CDR3 DNA: TGTGCCAGCAGCACCCATCGGGGGGGTCAAGAGACCCAGTACTTC.

The chain carries TRBV19 and TRBJ1-5; TRBD1 matches 9 bases. Germline CDR1 reads LNHDA; CDR2 reads SQIVND (reference sequence). This CDR3 contains 17 residues. Trimming took 5 bases from V and 0 from J; bases not matched to a gene: 8. The CDR3 DNA reads as TGTGCCAGTAGTCGGACAGGGGATGTGTATAGCAATCAGCCCCAGCATTTT. It encodes CASSRTGDVYSNQPQHF.